Shown below are 11 T cell receptor beta chains from a single sample sequenced in a study of cytotoxic CD8 clonotypes in ibrutinib-treated CLL. The repertoire was sequenced with immunoSEQ multiplex PCR; TCRdb's copy has only in-frame clones and lacks some. Among around 250,000 clones listed, 60% to 75% were seen once. Source: PBMCs, taken after 24 months of ibrutinib treatment. The receptors derive from a human donor with chronic lymphocytic leukemia.

The chain carries TRBV18 and TRBJ2-6; D not certain. The CDR3 loop spans 15 amino acids. Germline V gene lookup returns CDR1 KGHSH and CDR2 LQKENI. V was trimmed by 6 bases and J by 0 bases, leaving 9 bases between them. The CDR3 DNA is TGTGCCAGCTCGGCCGAAGTCTCTGGGGCCAACGTCCTGACTTTC. This translates into CASSAEVSGANVLTF.

V is TRBV5-5 and J is TRBJ2-1; 10 bases map to TRBD2. V was clipped by 1 base and J by 2 bases; unmatched bases: 12. The germline gives CDR1 SGHKS, CDR2 YYEKEE (reference sequence). CDR3 length: 19 residues. As DNA, the CDR3 is TGTGCCAGCAGCTTGAGCGAGCGGGAGGGTATCAAAACCTACAATGAGCAGTTCTTC. This sequence encodes CASSLSEREGIKTYNEQFF.

The rearrangement uses TRBV5-1 and TRBJ2-3; 7 nucleotides match TRBD1. The CDR3 contains 15 residues. Germline loops: CDR1 SGHRS, CDR2 YFSETQ. The V gene end was trimmed by 2 bases and the J gene end by 3 bases; junction bases not matched to a gene: 6. The CDR3, as DNA: TGCGCCAGCAGCTTTAGGGGGCTTGGGACAGATACGCAGTATTTT. Translation: CASSFRGLGTDTQYF.

This chain uses TRBV6-6 with TRBJ2-5, with D perhaps matching TRBD2 (6 bases). Germline V gene data show CDR1 as MNHNY and CDR2 as SVGAGI (reference sequence). Trimming cost V 6 bases and J 5 bases, with 16 bases left between them. The CDR3 loop spans 14 amino acids. The CDR3 DNA reads as TGTGCCAGCAGCCCCGTTGGCGGGGTGGAGACCCAGTACTTC. Its translation is CASSPVGGVETQYF.

This chain uses TRBV7-9 with TRBJ1-5; 11 bases align to TRBD1. Trimming removed 4 bases from V and 0 bases from J; junction bases left unmatched: 8. Germline V lookup: CDR1 SEHNR, CDR2 FQNEAQ (reference sequence). The CDR3 is made up of 18 amino acids. As DNA, the CDR3 is TGTGCCAGCAGCTCGATGGACAGGGGGCTTGATAGCAATCAGCCCCAGCATTTT. It codes for CASSSMDRGLDSNQPQHF.

V and J are TRBV2 and TRBJ2-3, with 11 nucleotides matching TRBD2. The CDR3 totals 18 residues. The germline gives CDR1 SNHLY, CDR2 FYNNEI. V shed 0 bases, J shed 2 bases, and the junction held 7 bases outside the gene matches. Written as DNA, the CDR3 is TGTGCCAGCAGTGAAGCGGGAGCTAGCGGGAGGTACACAGATACGCAGTATTTT. This translates into CASSEAGASGRYTDTQYF.

This rearrangement joins TRBV28 to TRBJ1-2; D unresolved. CDR1 is MDHEN, CDR2 SYDVKM, per germline. V was clipped by 5 bases and J by 0 bases, with 7 bases between them. The CDR3 length is 13 residues. The CDR3 protein is CASSPGANYGYTF. The CDR3 region has the DNA TGTGCCAGCAGTCCCGGGGCTAACTATGGCTACACCTTC.

V and J are TRBV7-3 and TRBJ1-2; D is unresolved. With 5 bases removed from V and 1 base from J, the gap between germline ends came to 11 bases. Germline V CDR1 and CDR2: SGHTA, FQGTGA. This CDR3 has 14 residues. The DNA for the CDR3 is TGTGCCAGCAGCCCCACCGGGCTTAACTATGGCTACACCTTC. This gives the protein CASSPTGLNYGYTF. Filled out from reference TRBV7-3 and TRBJ1-2, the complete variable domain reads GAGVSQTPSNKVTEKGKYVELRCDPISGHTALYWYRQSLGQGPEFLIYFQGTGAADDSGLPNDRFFAVRPEGSVSTLKIQRTERGDSAVYLCASSPTGLNYGYTFGSGTRLTVV.

This clone has just a few counts. CDR3 DNA: TGCGCCAGCAGCCTTCACAATGAGCAGTTCTTC. Its translation: CASSLHNEQFF. This chain uses TRBV5-1 with TRBJ2-1; D gene uncertain. V lost 4 bases and J 5 bases, leaving 4 bases between the germline ends. The CDR3 is 11 amino acids. CDR1 and CDR2 from the germline V gene are SGHRS and YFSETQ.

CDR3 coding DNA: TGCGCCAGCAGCCAAGATCGTCTCGGGGCCTACAATGAGCAGTTCTTC. The encoded protein is CASSQDRLGAYNEQFF. V gene TRBV4-1 combines with J gene TRBJ2-1, with D perhaps TRBD2 (5 bases). This CDR3 region has 16 residues. V lost 0 bases and J lost 2, with 11 bases in between. The germline V gene has CDR1 MGHRA and CDR2 YSYEKL.

The chain links TRBV2 to TRBJ1-1; D not resolved. V was cut by 6 bases and J by 2 bases, with 16 bases left in between. The CDR3 runs to 15 residues. The germline V gene encodes CDR1 SNHLY and CDR2 FYNNEI. The CDR3 loop is CASSPTGPANTEAFF. DNA of the CDR3: TGTGCCAGCAGCCCAACCGGGCCAGCAAACACTGAAGCTTTCTTT.